The source of this TCR beta chain is a study of blood T cells in healthy people across ages. V lost 0 bases and J lost 5, with 17 bases in between. The CDR3 has 17 amino acids. Germline CDR1 is LNHNV and CDR2 is YYDKDF (reference sequence). A second 7 to 11 cycle PCR used barcoded and J-beta primers. TCRdb itself ran the 5' RACE reads through MiXCR, one entry per CDR3 protein. The sample includes approximately 1,100,000 distinct CDR3 sequences, less than 50% of them seen just once. Material: blood. The J gene is TRBJ2-1, the V gene TRBV15; D not certain. The receptor comes from a woman in her sixties in good health. CDR3: CATSRDRNSFFDNEQFF. CDR3 sequence (DNA): TGTGCCACCAGCAGAGATAGGAACAGCTTTTTCGACAATGAGCAGTTCTTC.